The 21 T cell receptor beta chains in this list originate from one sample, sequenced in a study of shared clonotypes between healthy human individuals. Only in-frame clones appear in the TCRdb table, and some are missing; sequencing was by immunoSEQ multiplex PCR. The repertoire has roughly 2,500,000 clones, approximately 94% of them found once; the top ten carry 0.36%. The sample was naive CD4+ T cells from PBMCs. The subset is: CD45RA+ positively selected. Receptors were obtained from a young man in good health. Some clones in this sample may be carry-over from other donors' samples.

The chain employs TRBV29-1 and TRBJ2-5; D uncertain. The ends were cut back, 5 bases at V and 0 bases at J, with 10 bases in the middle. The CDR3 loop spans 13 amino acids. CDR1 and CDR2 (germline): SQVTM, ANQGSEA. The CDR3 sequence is CSVLGGYQETQYF. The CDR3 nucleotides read TGCAGCGTTTTGGGCGGCTACCAAGAGACCCAGTACTTC.

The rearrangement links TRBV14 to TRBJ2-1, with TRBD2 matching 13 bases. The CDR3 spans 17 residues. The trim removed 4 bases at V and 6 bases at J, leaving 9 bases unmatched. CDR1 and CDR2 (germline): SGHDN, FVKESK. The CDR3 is CASSRSDTSGRANEQFF. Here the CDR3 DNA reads TGTGCCAGCAGCCGGTCGGATACTAGCGGGAGGGCCAATGAGCAGTTCTTC.

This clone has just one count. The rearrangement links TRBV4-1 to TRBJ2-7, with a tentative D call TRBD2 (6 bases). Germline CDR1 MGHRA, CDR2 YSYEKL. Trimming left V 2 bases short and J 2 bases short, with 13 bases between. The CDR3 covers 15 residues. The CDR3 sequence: CASSQTGLTPYEQYF. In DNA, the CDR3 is TGCGCCAGCAGCCAAACGGGACTCACGCCCTACGAGCAGTACTTC.

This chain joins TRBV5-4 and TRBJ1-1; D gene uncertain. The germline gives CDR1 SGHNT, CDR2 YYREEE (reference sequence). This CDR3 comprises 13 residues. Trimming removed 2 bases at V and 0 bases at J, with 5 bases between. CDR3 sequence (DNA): TGTGCCAGCAGCTTCCCTTTGAACACTGAAGCTTTCTTT. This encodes CASSFPLNTEAFF.

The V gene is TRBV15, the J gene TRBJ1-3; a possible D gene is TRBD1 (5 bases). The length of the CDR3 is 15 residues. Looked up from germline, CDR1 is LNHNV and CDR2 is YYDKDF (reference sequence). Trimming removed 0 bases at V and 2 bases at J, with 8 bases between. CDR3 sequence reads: CATSREGVPGNTIYF. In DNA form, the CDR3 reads TGTGCCACCAGCAGAGAGGGGGTTCCTGGAAACACCATATATTTT.

Here the CDR3 reads CASSLTLAENEQFF. The DNA for the CDR3 is TGTGCCAGCAGCTTAACTCTAGCGGAGAATGAGCAGTTCTTC. This chain connects TRBV7-8 to TRBJ2-1, with 7 bases identical to TRBD2. The CDR3 spans 14 residues. Germline values: CDR1 SGHVS, CDR2 FQNEAQ. After removal of 2 bases from V and 7 bases from J, the junction contained 5 bases not matched to a gene. The full variable domain, completed using reference TRBV7-8 and TRBJ2-1, is GAGVSQSPRYKVAKRGQDVALRCDPISGHVSLFWYQQALGQGPEFLTYFQNEAQLDKSGLPSDRFFAERPEGSVSTLKIQRTQQEDSAVYLCASSLTLAENEQFFGPGTRLTVL.

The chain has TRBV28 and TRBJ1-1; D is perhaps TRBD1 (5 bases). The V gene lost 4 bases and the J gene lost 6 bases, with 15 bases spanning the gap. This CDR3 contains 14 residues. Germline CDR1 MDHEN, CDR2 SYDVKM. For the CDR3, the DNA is TGTGCCAGCAGTTCGGGACCCACCAGGCCTGAAGCTTTCTTT. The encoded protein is CASSSGPTRPEAFF.

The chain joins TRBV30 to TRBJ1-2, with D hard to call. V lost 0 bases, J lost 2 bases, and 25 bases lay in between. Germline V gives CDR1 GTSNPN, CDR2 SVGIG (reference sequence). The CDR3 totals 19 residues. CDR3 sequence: CAWSVGSSFGPWRNYGYTF. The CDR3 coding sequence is TGTGCCTGGAGTGTAGGTAGTAGTTTCGGGCCGTGGCGGAACTATGGCTACACCTTC. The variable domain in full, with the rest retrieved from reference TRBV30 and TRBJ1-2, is SQTIHQWPATLVQPVGSPLSLECTVEGTSNPNLYWYRQAAGRGLQLLFYSVGIGQISSEVPQNLSASRPQDRQFILSSKKLLLSDSGFYLCAWSVGSSFGPWRNYGYTFGSGTRLTVV.

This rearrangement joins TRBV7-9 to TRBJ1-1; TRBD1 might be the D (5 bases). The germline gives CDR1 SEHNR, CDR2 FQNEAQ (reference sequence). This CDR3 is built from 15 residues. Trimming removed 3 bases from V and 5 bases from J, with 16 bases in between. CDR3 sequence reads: CASSFRGGGGTEAFF. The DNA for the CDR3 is TGTGCCAGCAGCTTCCGCGGTGGGGGAGGGACTGAAGCTTTCTTT.

CDR3 region: CASSVDSLSGNTIYF. CDR3 in DNA: TGTGCCAGCAGTGTCGACAGCCTCTCTGGAAACACCATATATTTT. The rearrangement uses TRBV6-1 and TRBJ1-3, with a possible D match to TRBD1 (5 bases). The CDR3 loop spans 15 amino acids. CDR1 and CDR2 (germline): MNHNS, SASEGT. With 4 bases removed from V and 0 bases from J, the gap between germline ends came to 10 bases.

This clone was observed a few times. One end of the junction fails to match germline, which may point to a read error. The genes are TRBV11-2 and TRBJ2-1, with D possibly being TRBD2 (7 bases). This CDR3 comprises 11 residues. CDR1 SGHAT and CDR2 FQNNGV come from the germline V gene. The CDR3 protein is CASSPGLGGIF. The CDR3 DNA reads TGTGCCAGCAGTCCCGGACTAGGGGGGATCTTC.

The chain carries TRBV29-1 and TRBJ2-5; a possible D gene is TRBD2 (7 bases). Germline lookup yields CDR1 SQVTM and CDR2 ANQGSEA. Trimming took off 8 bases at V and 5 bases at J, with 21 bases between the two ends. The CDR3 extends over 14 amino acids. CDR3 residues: CSPGRDLGGETQYF. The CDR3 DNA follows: TGCAGCCCAGGGAGGGACCTAGGGGGGGAGACCCAGTACTTC.

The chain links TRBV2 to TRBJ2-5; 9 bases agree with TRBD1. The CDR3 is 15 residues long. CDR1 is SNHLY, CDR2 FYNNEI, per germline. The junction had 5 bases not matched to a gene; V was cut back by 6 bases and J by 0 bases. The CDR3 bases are TGTGCCAGCAGGGACAGGGGATGGTACCAAGAGACCCAGTACTTC. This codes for CASRDRGWYQETQYF.

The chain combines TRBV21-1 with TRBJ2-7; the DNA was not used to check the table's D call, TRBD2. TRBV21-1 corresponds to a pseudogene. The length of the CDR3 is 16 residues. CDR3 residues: CASSSRLAGGPTEQYF. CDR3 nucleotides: TGTGCCAGCAGCTCCCGACTAGCGGGAGGGCCTACCGAGCAGTACTTC.

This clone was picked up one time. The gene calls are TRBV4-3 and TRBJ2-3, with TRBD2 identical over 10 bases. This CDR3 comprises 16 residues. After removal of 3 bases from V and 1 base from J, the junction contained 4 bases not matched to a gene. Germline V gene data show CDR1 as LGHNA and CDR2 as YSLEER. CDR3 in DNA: TGCGCCAGCAGCCAGGCCGGGACTAGCGGCACAGATACGCAGTATTTT. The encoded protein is CASSQAGTSGTDTQYF.

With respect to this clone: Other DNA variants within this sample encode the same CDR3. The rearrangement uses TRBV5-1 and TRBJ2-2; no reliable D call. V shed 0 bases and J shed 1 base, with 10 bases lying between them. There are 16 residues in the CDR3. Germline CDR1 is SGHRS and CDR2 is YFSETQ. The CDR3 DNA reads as TGCGCCAGCAGCTTGGTGTCAGGTGGGAACACCGGGGAGCTGTTTTTT. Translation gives CASSLVSGGNTGELFF.

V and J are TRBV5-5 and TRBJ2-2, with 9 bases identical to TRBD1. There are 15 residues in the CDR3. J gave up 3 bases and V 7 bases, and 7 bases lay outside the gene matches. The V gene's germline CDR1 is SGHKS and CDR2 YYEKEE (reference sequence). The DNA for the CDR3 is TGTGCCAGCGACGGGACAGGGCTTTACACCGGGGAGCTGTTTTTT. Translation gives CASDGTGLYTGELFF.

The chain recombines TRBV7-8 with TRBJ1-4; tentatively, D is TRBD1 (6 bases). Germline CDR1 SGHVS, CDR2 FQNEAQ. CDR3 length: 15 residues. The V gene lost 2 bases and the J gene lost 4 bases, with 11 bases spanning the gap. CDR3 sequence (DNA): TGTGCCAGCAGCTTACCGGGGGCGTTTAATGAAAAACTGTTTTTT. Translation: CASSLPGAFNEKLFF. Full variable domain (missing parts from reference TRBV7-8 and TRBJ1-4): GAGVSQSPRYKVAKRGQDVALRCDPISGHVSLFWYQQALGQGPEFLTYFQNEAQLDKSGLPSDRFFAERPEGSVSTLKIQRTQQEDSAVYLCASSLPGAFNEKLFFGSGTQLSVL.

CDR3 nucleotide sequence: TGTGCCAGCAGCCAGGACCCCCAAGAGACCCAGTACTTC. Its protein is CASSQDPQETQYF. The chain couples TRBV5-5 to TRBJ2-5; D ambiguous. Deletions cut 4 bases from V and 1 base from J, with 8 bases between. Germline V gene lookup returns CDR1 SGHKS and CDR2 YYEKEE (reference sequence). This CDR3 spans 13 amino acids.

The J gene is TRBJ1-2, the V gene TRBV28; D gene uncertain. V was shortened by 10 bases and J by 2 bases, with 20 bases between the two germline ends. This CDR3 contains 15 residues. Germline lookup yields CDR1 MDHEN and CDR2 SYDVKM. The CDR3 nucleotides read TGTGCCATCGTCAGTCTTCGGCGGGGAAACTATGGCTACACCTTC. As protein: CAIVSLRRGNYGYTF.

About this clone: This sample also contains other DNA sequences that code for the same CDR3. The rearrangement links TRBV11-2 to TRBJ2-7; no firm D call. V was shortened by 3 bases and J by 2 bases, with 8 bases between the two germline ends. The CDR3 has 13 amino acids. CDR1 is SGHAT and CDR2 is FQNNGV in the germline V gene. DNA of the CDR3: TGTGCCAGCAGCTTCGCTTCACCCTACGAGCAGTACTTC. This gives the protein CASSFASPYEQYF.